This T cell receptor beta chain was identified during a study of blood T cell repertoires in COVID-19. The CDR3 spans 15 residues. V gave up 3 bases and J gave up 4 bases; unmatched junction bases: 8. Germline assignment: CDR1 KGHSH and CDR2 LQKENI. Here immunoSEQ multiplex PCR was the method, and the copy in TCRdb shows in-frame clones only, minus some. The repertoire holds about 230,000 clones, around 84% seen once, with 15% to 17% in the top ten. This receptor was taken from a man between 18 and 35 years old who had recovered from COVID-19. Specimen: PBMCs or T cells enriched from blood (not recorded which). V is TRBV18 and J is TRBJ2-5; 7 bases line up with TRBD1. The CDR3 loop is CASSPGADRSETQYF. CDR3 DNA: TGTGCCAGCTCACCGGGAGCGGACAGGTCAGAGACCCAGTACTTC.